This T cell receptor (beta chain) was found in a study of blood T cell repertoires in COVID-19. Study information: From T cells, B-cell-depleted T cells, or PBMCs came the material, which was cDNA or gDNA.

This CDR3 region has 13 residues. Germline V lookup: CDR1 LGHDT, CDR2 YNNKEL (reference sequence). V lost 1 base, J lost 7 bases, and 1 base stayed unmatched. Under the authors' procedure: Estimated nucleated cell counts came from reference gene primer amplification. Only in-frame clones appear in the TCRdb table, and some are missing; sequencing was by immunoSEQ multiplex PCR. The D gene and trimming were derived from the DNA, and the V and J assignments and clone size from that table. The top ten clones hold 2% to 2.5% of a sample with around 140,000 clones, around 87% of them seen once. The V call is TRBV3-1 (or the pseudogene TRBV3-2), the J call TRBJ2-1; 7 bases map to TRBD2. The sample was peripheral blood. The clonotype was recovered from a man aged 50-59 years with active COVID-19. The CDR3 is CASSQGLANEQFF. The DNA for the CDR3 is TGTGCCAGCAGCCAAGGACTAGCAAATGAGCAGTTCTTC.